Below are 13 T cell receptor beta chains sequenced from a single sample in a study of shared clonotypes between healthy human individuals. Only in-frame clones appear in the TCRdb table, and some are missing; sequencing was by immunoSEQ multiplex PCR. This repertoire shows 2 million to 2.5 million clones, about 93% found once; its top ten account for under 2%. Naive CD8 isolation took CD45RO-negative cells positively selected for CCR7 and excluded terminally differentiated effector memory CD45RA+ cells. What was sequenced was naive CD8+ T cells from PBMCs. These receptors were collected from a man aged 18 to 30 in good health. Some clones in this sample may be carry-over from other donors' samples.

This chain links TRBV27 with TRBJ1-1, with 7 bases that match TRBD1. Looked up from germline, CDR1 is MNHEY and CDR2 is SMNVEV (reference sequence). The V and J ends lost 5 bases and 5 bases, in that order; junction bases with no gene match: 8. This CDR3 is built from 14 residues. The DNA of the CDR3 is TGTGCCAGCAGTCTATATCAGGGGGTGACTGAAGCTTTCTTT. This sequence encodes CASSLYQGVTEAFF.

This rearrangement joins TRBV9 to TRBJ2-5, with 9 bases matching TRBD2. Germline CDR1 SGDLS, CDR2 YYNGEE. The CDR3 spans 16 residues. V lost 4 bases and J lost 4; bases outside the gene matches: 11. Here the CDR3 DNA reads TGTGCCAGCAGCACTCGGACTAGCGATAAAGGAGAGACCCAGTACTTC. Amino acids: CASSTRTSDKGETQYF.

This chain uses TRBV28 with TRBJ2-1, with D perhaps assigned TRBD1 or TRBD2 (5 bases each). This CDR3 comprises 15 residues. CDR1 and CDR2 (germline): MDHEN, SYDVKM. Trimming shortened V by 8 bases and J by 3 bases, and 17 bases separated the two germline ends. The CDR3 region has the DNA TGTGCCAGCGCCTCCACCGGGACCATCTACAATGAGCAGTTCTTC. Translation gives CASASTGTIYNEQFF.

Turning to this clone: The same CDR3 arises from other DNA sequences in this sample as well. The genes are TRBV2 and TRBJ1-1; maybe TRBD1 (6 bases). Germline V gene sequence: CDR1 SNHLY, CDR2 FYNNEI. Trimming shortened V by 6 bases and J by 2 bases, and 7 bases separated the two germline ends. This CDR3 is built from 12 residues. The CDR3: CASRDSNTEAFF. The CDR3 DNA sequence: TGTGCCAGCAGGGACAGTAACACTGAAGCTTTCTTT.

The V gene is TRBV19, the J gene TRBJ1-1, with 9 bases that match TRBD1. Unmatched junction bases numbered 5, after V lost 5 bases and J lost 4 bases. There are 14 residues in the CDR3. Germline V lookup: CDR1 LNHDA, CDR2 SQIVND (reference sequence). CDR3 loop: CASSGDRGGTEAFF. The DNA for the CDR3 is TGTGCCAGTAGTGGAGACAGGGGGGGCACTGAAGCTTTCTTT.

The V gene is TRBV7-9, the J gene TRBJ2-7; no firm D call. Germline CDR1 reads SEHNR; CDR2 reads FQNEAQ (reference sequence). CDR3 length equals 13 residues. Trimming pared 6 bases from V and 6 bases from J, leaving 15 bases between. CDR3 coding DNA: TGTGCCAGCAGAACTACGAGCTTTCCCGAGCAGTACTTC. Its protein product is CASRTTSFPEQYF.

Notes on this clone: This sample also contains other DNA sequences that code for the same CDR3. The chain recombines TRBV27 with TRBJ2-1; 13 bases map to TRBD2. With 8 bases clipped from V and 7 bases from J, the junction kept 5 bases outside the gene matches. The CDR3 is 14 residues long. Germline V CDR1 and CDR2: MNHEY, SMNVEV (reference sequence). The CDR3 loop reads CASHGLAGVNEQFF. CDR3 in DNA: TGTGCCAGCCATGGACTAGCGGGAGTTAATGAGCAGTTCTTC.

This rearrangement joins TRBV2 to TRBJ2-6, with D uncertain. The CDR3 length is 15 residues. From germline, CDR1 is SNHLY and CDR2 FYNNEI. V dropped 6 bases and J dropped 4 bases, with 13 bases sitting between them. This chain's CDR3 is CASRGNIWGANVLTF. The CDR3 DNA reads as TGTGCCAGCAGGGGGAACATCTGGGGGGCCAACGTCCTGACTTTC.

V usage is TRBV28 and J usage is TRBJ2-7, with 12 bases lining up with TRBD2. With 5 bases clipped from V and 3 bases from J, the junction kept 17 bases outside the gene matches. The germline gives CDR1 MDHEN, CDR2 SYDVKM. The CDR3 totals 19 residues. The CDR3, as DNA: TGTGCCAGCAGTCCTTTCCGTCGACTAGCGGGAGAGGGGGGCTACGAGCAGTACTTC. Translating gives CASSPFRRLAGEGGYEQYF.

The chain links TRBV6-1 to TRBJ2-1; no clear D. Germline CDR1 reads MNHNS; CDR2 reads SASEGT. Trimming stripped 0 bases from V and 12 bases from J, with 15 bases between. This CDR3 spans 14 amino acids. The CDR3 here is CASSEARTATWQFF. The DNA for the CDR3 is TGTGCCAGCAGTGAAGCCAGGACGGCGACCTGGCAGTTCTTC.

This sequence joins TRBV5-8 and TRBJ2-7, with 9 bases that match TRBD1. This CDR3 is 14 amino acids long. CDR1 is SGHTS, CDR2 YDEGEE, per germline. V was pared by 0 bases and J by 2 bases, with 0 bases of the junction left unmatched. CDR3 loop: CASSLGTGAYEQYF. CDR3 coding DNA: TGTGCCAGCAGCTTGGGGACAGGGGCCTACGAGCAGTACTTC. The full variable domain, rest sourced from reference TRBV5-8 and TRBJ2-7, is EAGVTQSPTHLIKTRGQQATLRCSPISGHTSVYWYQQALGLGLQFLLWYDEGEERNRGNFPPRFSGRQFPNYSSELNVNALELEDSALYLCASSLGTGAYEQYFGPGTRLTVT.

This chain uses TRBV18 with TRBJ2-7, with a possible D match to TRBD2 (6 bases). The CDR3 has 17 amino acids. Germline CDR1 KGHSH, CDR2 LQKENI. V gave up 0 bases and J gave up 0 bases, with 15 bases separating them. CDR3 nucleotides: TGTGCCAGCTCACCACCGTGGGGGGTGGAAAGCTCCTACGAGCAGTACTTC. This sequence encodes CASSPPWGVESSYEQYF. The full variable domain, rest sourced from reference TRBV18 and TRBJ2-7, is NAGVMQNPRHLVRRRGQEARLRCSPMKGHSHVYWYRQLPEEGLKFMVYLQKENIIDESGMPKERFSAEFPKEGPSILRIQQVVRGDSAAYFCASSPPWGVESSYEQYFGPGTRLTVT.

In nucleotides, the CDR3 is TGTGCCAGCAGCGACGGACTAGCGGTCACCGGGGAGCTGTTTTTT. Translation: CASSDGLAVTGELFF. This sequence joins TRBV9 and TRBJ2-2; 10 bases fit TRBD2. CDR3 length equals 15 residues. The J segment lost 4 bases and the V segment lost 3 bases, leaving 3 bases of the junction unmatched. Germline V lookup: CDR1 SGDLS, CDR2 YYNGEE. Full variable domain (remainder filled in from reference TRBV9 and TRBJ2-2): DSGVTQTPKHLITATGQRVTLRCSPRSGDLSVYWYQQSLDQGLQFLIQYYNGEERAKGNILERFSAQQFPDLHSELNLSSLELGDSALYFCASSDGLAVTGELFFGEGSRLTVL.